These 5 T cell receptor beta chains were sequenced from one sample in a study of CD8 T cells in ankylosing spondylitis. Study-wide findings and caveats: Apparently characteristic of ankylosing spondylitis blood was a TCR beta motif (under ten highly homologous variants).

Via MiXCR, TCRdb re-called the 5' RACE reads, giving one row per CDR3 protein. This table has 350,000 to 450,000 distinct CDR3 sequences, about 25% appearing once. No antigens are known for them. The sequencing sample was made of blood, either unsorted or a sorted T cell fraction (not recorded which). All receptors derive from a male donor with ankylosing spondylitis.

This clonotype was seen a handful of times. The chain couples TRBV3-1 to TRBJ2-1, with a possible D match to TRBD2 (5 bases). CDR1 is LGHDT, CDR2 YNNKEL, per germline (reference sequence). The CDR3 loop spans 16 amino acids. V was pared by 1 base and J by 6 bases, with 16 bases between. CDR3 region: CASSQALTAGINEQFF. DNA of the CDR3: TGTGCCAGCAGCCAAGCCTTAACGGCCGGGATCAATGAGCAGTTCTTC.

This clonotype was seen only a few times. The chain employs TRBV20-1 and TRBJ2-2; perhaps D is TRBD1 or TRBD2 (5 bases each). This CDR3 is built from 14 residues. The V gene lost 6 bases and the J gene lost 6 bases, with 17 bases spanning the gap. The V gene's germline CDR1 is DFQATT and CDR2 SNEGSKA (reference sequence). The chain's CDR3 is CSARDLVAPGELFF. In nucleotides, the CDR3 is TGCAGTGCCAGGGACCTAGTAGCCCCCGGGGAGCTGTTTTTT.

A single count supports this clonotype. This sequence joins TRBV20-1 and TRBJ2-2; 9 bases map to TRBD1. From germline, CDR1 is DFQATT and CDR2 SNEGSKA (reference sequence). CDR3 length: 13 residues. J was trimmed by 7 bases and V by 6 bases; bases with no gene match: 6. CDR3 amino acids: CSAKTGGLGELFF. CDR3 coding DNA: TGCAGTGCGAAAACAGGGGGCCTCGGGGAGCTGTTTTTT.

The chain couples TRBV5-1 to TRBJ1-4; 7 bases are a match to TRBD1. Looked up from germline, CDR1 is SGHRS and CDR2 is YFSETQ. V was clipped by 3 bases and J by 0 bases; unmatched bases: 5. The CDR3 loop spans 16 amino acids. The CDR3 sequence is CASSSGQPATNEKLFF. The CDR3 DNA reads as TGCGCCAGCAGCTCGGGACAGCCCGCAACTAATGAAAAACTGTTTTTT.

About this clonotype: Sequence at one end of the junction differs from germline and may be a read error. The J gene is TRBJ2-3, the V gene TRBV19; 7 bases are shared with TRBD2. Germline CDR1 and CDR2: LNHDA and SQIVND (reference sequence). The CDR3 is made up of 14 amino acids. This CDR3 reads CASKPGTNTGTQYF. In DNA, the CDR3 is TGTGCCAGCAAACCGGGGACTAACACAGGTACGCAGTATTTT.